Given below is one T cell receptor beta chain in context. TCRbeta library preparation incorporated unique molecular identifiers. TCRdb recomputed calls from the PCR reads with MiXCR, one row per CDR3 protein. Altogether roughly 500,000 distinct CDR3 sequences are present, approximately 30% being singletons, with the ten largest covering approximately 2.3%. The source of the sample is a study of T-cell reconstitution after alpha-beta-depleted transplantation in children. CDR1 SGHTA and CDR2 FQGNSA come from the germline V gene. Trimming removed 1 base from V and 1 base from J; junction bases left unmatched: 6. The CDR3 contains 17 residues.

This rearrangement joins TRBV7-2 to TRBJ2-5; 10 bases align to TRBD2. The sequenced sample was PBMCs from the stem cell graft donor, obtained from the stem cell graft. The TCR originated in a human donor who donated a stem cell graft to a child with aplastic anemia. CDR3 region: CASSLGLAGSPQETQYF. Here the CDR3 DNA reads TGTGCCAGCAGCTTAGGACTAGCGGGCTCCCCCCAAGAGACCCAGTACTTC.